The entry that follows covers one T cell receptor beta chain sequence. Its antigen is unknown. PCR was performed a second time for roughly 7 to 12 cycles using a sample-barcoded 5' primer and a J-beta primer mix. MiXCR was run by TCRdb on the 5' RACE reads, yielding one entry per CDR3 protein. There are roughly 1 million distinct CDR3 sequences in the sample; around 25% occur only once, and 0.75% lies in the top ten. This entry comes from a study of blood T cells in healthy people across ages. The study's findings and limits: There were more naive CD4+ cells and higher diversity in long-lived donors than in aged donors.

V lost 2 bases, J lost 2 bases, and 19 bases lay in between. The CDR3 has 18 amino acids. Germline CDR1 and CDR2: MNHEY and SVGEGT. These sequences were also reported in another study, on T cells of mothers and their children. Turning to that study: In cDNA synthesis, all of the extracted RNA was used at roughly 1.5 ug per 15 ul. A primer called M1S, used in the second PCR, added sample barcodes and 2-4 random nucleotides.

The TCR originated in a girl aged 2 to 9 in good health. V is TRBV6-2 or TRBV6-3 and J is TRBJ1-5, with a tentative D call TRBD1 (5 bases). Material: blood. CDR3 protein: CASSYQAGSDVGNQPQHF. CDR3 DNA: TGTGCCAGCAGTTACCAGGCAGGGAGCGACGTAGGCAATCAGCCCCAGCATTTT.